This T cell receptor beta chain was obtained from a study of T cells in women clearing cervical HPV infection. Overall study: Case blood drawn at lesion detection; control blood after infection cleared. Whole-study results and caveats: CIN3+ cases had significantly higher TCR richness than controls; evenness did not differ.

Concerning this clone: What it binds is not known.

Clones were sequenced by immunoSEQ multiplex PCR, and TCRdb holds only the in-frame ones, with some missing. The listing records approximately 16,000 clones. This receptor was taken from a woman between 18 and 69 years old with a cervical HPV16 infection that either progressed to CIN3+ or cleared (not recorded which). Input material: blood buffy coat.

The DNA read from the CDR3 is TGTGCCAGCAGAATCCAGGGGGTGACTGAA. It translates to CASRIQGVTE. The whole CDR3 protein is CASRIQGVTEAFF. V is TRBV6-2 or TRBV6-3 and J is TRBJ1-1, with TRBD1 matching 7 bases. From the germline J gene comes the end of the CDR3, since the read stops 3 residues before it. The CDR3 loop spans 13 amino acids. Germline CDR1 and CDR2: MNHEY and SVGEGT. V lost 6 bases and J lost 5; bases outside the gene matches: 6.